The next 10 T cell receptor beta chains were all read from a single sample in a study of Ad26.COV2.S vaccination and SARS-CoV-2 variants. Treatment of the sample: about 20 received Ad26.COV2.S at low or high dose, single or two shots; about five received placebo; per-sample allocation not given. Sampling was done on day 63 after the first vaccine or placebo injection. The repertoire was sequenced with immunoSEQ multiplex PCR; TCRdb's copy has only in-frame clones and lacks some. The sample has 350,000 to 400,000 clones, roughly nine tenths seen once. The sample consisted of peripheral blood, taken in a trial of Ad26.COV2.S vaccine versus placebo. These receptors were taken from a person between 18 and 65 years old who received the Ad26.COV2.S COVID-19 vaccine or a placebo.

This clone was seen a single time. The chain joins TRBV7-9 to TRBJ2-1, with D possibly matching TRBD2 (5 bases). CDR1 is SEHNR and CDR2 is FQNEAQ in the germline V gene (reference sequence). The CDR3 is 11 residues long. V was clipped by 5 bases and J by 10 bases, with 9 bases between them. Here the CDR3 reads CASSRGWEQFF. The CDR3 nucleotides are TGTGCCAGCAGCCGGGGTTGGGAGCAGTTCTTC.

This clone was observed a single time. This chain connects TRBV10-3 to TRBJ2-2; 9 positions match TRBD1. CDR1 is ENHRY, CDR2 SYGVKD, per germline. The CDR3 has 14 residues. After removal of 6 bases from V and 5 bases from J, the junction contained 4 bases not matched to a gene. The CDR3, as DNA: TGTGCCATCAGCCCCGGGACAGGGACCGGGGAGCTGTTTTTT. It encodes CAISPGTGTGELFF.

V gene TRBV7-2 combines with J gene TRBJ2-7, with 7 bases lining up with TRBD2. With V trimmed by 1 base and J by 4 bases, 4 bases remained unmatched. In germline, CDR1 is SGHTA, CDR2 FQGNSA. The CDR3 is made up of 14 amino acids. The CDR3 sequence is CASSLGGSGYEQYF. The CDR3, as DNA: TGTGCCAGCAGCTTAGGGGGTAGCGGGTACGAGCAGTACTTC.

The genes are TRBV13 and TRBJ2-3; possibly TRBD2 for D (6 bases). The CDR3 is 15 residues long. CDR1 is PRHDT, CDR2 FYEKMQ, per germline (reference sequence). Trimming removed 5 bases from V and 4 bases from J, with 16 bases in between. The CDR3 coding sequence is TGTGCCAGCAGCCGGGGGTCCTCGGGCGCAGATACGCAGTATTTT. This gives the protein CASSRGSSGADTQYF.

V is TRBV5-8 and J is TRBJ2-4; no reliable D call. The ends were cut back, 1 base at V and 14 bases at J, with 10 bases in the middle. The germline V gene encodes CDR1 SGHTS and CDR2 YDEGEE. The CDR3 is 11 amino acids. The CDR3 bases are TGTGCCAGCAGCTTGCGGCAAATTGAGTACTTC. Translating gives CASSLRQIEYF.

The V call is TRBV27, the J call TRBJ2-1; 7 bases are shared with TRBD2. The CDR3 runs 15 residues. Germline assignment: CDR1 MNHEY and CDR2 SMNVEV (reference sequence). V dropped 2 bases and J dropped 3; count of bases not matched to a gene: 4. The CDR3 sequence: CASSLRGGFYNEQFF. The CDR3 coding sequence is TGTGCCAGCAGTTTACGCGGGGGATTCTACAATGAGCAGTTCTTC.

The chain joins TRBV19 to TRBJ1-1; no firm D call. In germline, CDR1 is LNHDA, CDR2 SQIVND (reference sequence). The length of the CDR3 is 15 residues. Trimming shortened V by 3 bases and J by 3 bases, and 14 bases separated the two germline ends. Written as DNA, the CDR3 is TGTGCCAGTAGTATGGACCCCCCCCTGGACACTGAAGCTTTCTTT. Translating it yields CASSMDPPLDTEAFF.

This clone was recorded once. The gene calls are TRBV5-1 and TRBJ1-2; D may be TRBD1 (5 bases). Trimming pared 4 bases from V and 4 bases from J, leaving 11 bases between. The CDR3 is made up of 13 amino acids. Per the germline V gene, CDR1 is SGHRS and CDR2 is YFSETQ. The CDR3 loop reads CASSPADTYGYTF. The CDR3 DNA follows: TGCGCCAGCAGCCCGGCGGACACCTATGGCTACACCTTC.

The chain uses TRBV10-3 and TRBJ2-7; 12 nucleotides line up with TRBD1. CDR3 length: 15 amino acids. The germline V gene encodes CDR1 ENHRY and CDR2 SYGVKD. J was trimmed by 6 bases and V by 3 bases; bases with no gene match: 6. This CDR3 reads CAISEPGQGAFEQYF. In nucleotides, the CDR3 is TGTGCCATCAGTGAACCGGGACAGGGGGCATTCGAGCAGTACTTC.

This clone showed up just a few times. The chain links TRBV10-3 to TRBJ2-1, with 7 bases fitting TRBD1. The V gene end was trimmed by 3 bases and the J gene end by 3 bases; junction bases not matched to a gene: 11. This CDR3 region has 17 residues. Germline CDR1 reads ENHRY; CDR2 reads SYGVKD. CDR3 protein: CAISEARTGGYYNEQFF. CDR3 DNA sequence: TGTGCCATCAGTGAAGCGCGGACAGGAGGATACTACAATGAGCAGTTCTTC.